A single sample gave rise to the 10 T cell receptor beta chains below, sequenced in a study of radiation and T cells in renal cell carcinoma. The time point: blood 4 weeks post-SBRT, at nephrectomy. As to treatment: 15 Gy SBRT to primary tumor, nephrectomy 4 weeks later. TCRdb keeps only in-frame clones here, not all; method: immunoSEQ multiplex PCR. The profile covers over 120,000 clones, with 70% to 90% appearing a single time and about a sixth taken by the ten largest. The sequenced sample was blood, obtained from a patient whose treatment included radiotherapy and nephrectomy. These receptors were taken from a woman aged 50 to 60 with renal cell carcinoma.

The V gene is TRBV4-3, the J gene TRBJ2-5, with unresolved D. V gave up 0 bases and J gave up 5 bases, with 16 bases separating them. The V gene's germline CDR1 is LGHNA and CDR2 YSLEER. The CDR3 is 16 residues long. The CDR3 spells CASSQELGKEWETQYF. The CDR3 DNA reads TGCGCCAGCAGCCAAGAATTGGGAAAAGAGTGGGAGACCCAGTACTTC.

This sequence joins TRBV18 and TRBJ1-4; D gene uncertain. Trimming cost V 3 bases and J 8 bases, with 13 bases left between them. Germline lookup yields CDR1 KGHSH and CDR2 LQKENI. CDR3 length: 14 amino acids. The CDR3 sequence: CASSPIGTWEKLFF. The CDR3 DNA reads as TGTGCCAGCTCACCCATTGGAACATGGGAAAAACTGTTTTTT.

The genes are TRBV6-5 and TRBJ1-2; D not certain. The CDR3 spans 14 residues. CDR1 is MNHEY, CDR2 SVGAGI, per germline. Trimming took off 6 bases at V and 0 bases at J, with 11 bases between the two ends. The CDR3 sequence is CASSRKIANYGYTF. In DNA form, the CDR3 reads TGTGCCAGCAGCCGGAAAATAGCTAACTATGGCTACACCTTC.

The V gene is TRBV9, the J gene TRBJ2-6; D remains ambiguous. Germline V gene data show CDR1 as SGDLS and CDR2 as YYNGEE. CDR3 length: 16 residues. V lost 4 bases and J 0 bases, leaving 11 bases between the germline ends. The CDR3: CASSFGSISGANVLTF. The CDR3 DNA reads as TGTGCCAGCAGCTTCGGGTCAATCTCTGGGGCCAACGTCCTGACTTTC.

The gene calls are TRBV27 and TRBJ2-2, with TRBD1 identical over 10 bases. This CDR3 is built from 16 residues. Trimming took 5 bases from V and 3 from J; bases not matched to a gene: 6. CDR1 and CDR2 from the germline V gene are MNHEY and SMNVEV (reference sequence). CDR3 sequence reads: CASSPDRGRDTGELFF. CDR3 DNA sequence: TGTGCCAGCAGTCCCGACAGGGGGCGCGACACCGGGGAGCTGTTTTTT.

The rearrangement links TRBV9 to TRBJ2-5, with D hard to call. Trimming removed 4 bases from V and 2 bases from J, with 18 bases in between. The CDR3 loop spans 16 amino acids. Per germline, CDR1 SGDLS and CDR2 YYNGEE. CDR3: CASSTGPSPVQETQYF. CDR3 sequence (DNA): TGTGCCAGCAGCACGGGCCCGAGTCCAGTTCAAGAGACCCAGTACTTC. Combining the CDR3 with reference TRBV9 and TRBJ2-5 gives the whole variable domain DSGVTQTPKHLITATGQRVTLRCSPRSGDLSVYWYQQSLDQGLQFLIQYYNGEERAKGNILERFSAQQFPDLHSELNLSSLELGDSALYFCASSTGPSPVQETQYFGPGTRLLVL.

The chain recombines TRBV5-4 with TRBJ2-3, with D tentatively TRBD2 (6 bases). CDR3 size: 14 residues. V was pared by 4 bases and J by 4 bases, with 13 bases between. Germline CDR1 SGHNT, CDR2 YYREEE (reference sequence). This CDR3 is CASSRPGVPDTQYF. The CDR3, as DNA: TGTGCCAGCAGCCGACCGGGGGTCCCAGATACGCAGTATTTT.

The rearrangement uses TRBV11-3 and TRBJ2-3; 8 nucleotides match TRBD1. The CDR3 is 15 residues long. Germline trimming cut 3 bases from V and 6 bases from J; bases unmatched to any gene: 8. Germline loops: CDR1 SGHNT, CDR2 YENEEA. The CDR3 loop reads CASSFRGPPQDTQYF. The DNA of the CDR3 is TGTGCCAGCAGCTTCAGGGGGCCTCCCCAGGATACGCAGTATTTT.

This sequence joins TRBV7-9 and TRBJ2-4, with 10 bases identical to TRBD1. The germline V gene encodes CDR1 SEHNR and CDR2 FQNEAQ (reference sequence). The CDR3 is made up of 15 amino acids. V shed 1 base, J shed 8 bases, and the junction held 5 bases outside the gene matches. The CDR3 spells CASSLGVGTGDIQYF. CDR3 bases: TGTGCCAGCAGCTTAGGAGTCGGGACAGGGGACATTCAGTACTTC.

The chain combines TRBV7-2 with TRBJ2-3; 13 bases match TRBD2. The V and J ends lost 3 bases and 0 bases, in that order; junction bases with no gene match: 3. The CDR3 totals 17 residues. The germline V gene has CDR1 SGHTA and CDR2 FQGNSA. CDR3 bases: TGTGCCAGCAGCTTTGCGGGACTAGCGGGGAGCACAGATACGCAGTATTTT. It encodes CASSFAGLAGSTDTQYF.